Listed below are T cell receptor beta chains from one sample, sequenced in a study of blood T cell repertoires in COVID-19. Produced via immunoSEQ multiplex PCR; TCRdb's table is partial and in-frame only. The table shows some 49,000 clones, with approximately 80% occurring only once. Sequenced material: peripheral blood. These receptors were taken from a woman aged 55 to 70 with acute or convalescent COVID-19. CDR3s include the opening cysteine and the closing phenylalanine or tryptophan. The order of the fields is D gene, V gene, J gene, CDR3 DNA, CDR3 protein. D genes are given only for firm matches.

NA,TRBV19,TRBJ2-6,TGTGCCAGTAGTCCAGGGGACTCTGGGGCCAACGTCCTGACTTTC,CASSPGDSGANVLTF
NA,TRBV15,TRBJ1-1,TGTGCCACCAGCAGGTCAGGGGCGCGAGTCACTGAAGCTTTCTTT,CATSRSGARVTEAFF
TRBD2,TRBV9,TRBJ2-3,TGTGCCAGCAGCGTAGGGGCGGGAGGGCGTGATACGCAGTATTTT,CASSVGAGGRDTQYF
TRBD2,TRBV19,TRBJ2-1,TGTGCCAGTAGGGCGGGAGTTATGTCCTACAATGAGCAGTTCTTC,CASRAGVMSYNEQFF
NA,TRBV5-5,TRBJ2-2,TGTGCCAGCAGCTTGTTGCAGGGTAACACCGGGGAGCTGTTTTTT,CASSLLQGNTGELFF
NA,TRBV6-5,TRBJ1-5,TGTGCCAGCAGTCTAGGATCCTCCGGCAATCAGCCCCAGCATTTT,CASSLGSSGNQPQHF
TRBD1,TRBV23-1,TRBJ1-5,TGCGCCAGCAGTCCACAGGGGGCAAGCAATCAGCCCCAGCATTTT,CASSPQGASNQPQHF
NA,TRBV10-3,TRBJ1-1,TGTGCCATCAGTGCCAGGGATGGTGAAGCTTTCTTT,CAISARDGEAFF
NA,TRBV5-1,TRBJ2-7,TGCGCCAGCAGCCCCTGGGGAGGGGGAAATGACGAGCAGTACTTC,CASSPWGGGNDEQYF
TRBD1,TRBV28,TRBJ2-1,TGTGCCAGCAGCCGGACAGGGGCCTACAATGAGCAGTTCTTC,CASSRTGAYNEQFF
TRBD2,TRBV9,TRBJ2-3,TGTGCCAGCAGCGTAATAGCGGGAGACTCAGATACGCAGTATTTT,CASSVIAGDSDTQYF